The T cell receptor beta chain described here comes from a study of TIL therapy for anti-PD-1-resistant metastatic lung cancer. Time point meaning: pre-treatment sample, taken before nivolumab and TIL therapy. Most excised metastases sampled were pleural nodules or supraclavicular lymph nodes. Sequencing used immunoSEQ v3. Each library reached 2.1 million or so read pairs, or about 4.5-6.5 million at deep level. Assay used: immunoSEQ multiplex PCR; TCRdb lists only in-frame clones, some missing. The top ten clones hold approximately 11% of a sample with roughly 92,000 clones, 55% to 75% of them seen once. This receptor was identified in a person aged 25 to 85 with non-small cell lung cancer. The sample consisted of tumor tissue, taken at baseline.

CDR3 DNA sequence: TGTGCCAGCAGTTTTGGACTAGCGGGGATAACCTACAATGAGCAGTTCTTC. Its translation is CASSFGLAGITYNEQFF. The chain employs TRBV27 and TRBJ2-1, with TRBD2 matching over 12 bases. The germline V gene has CDR1 MNHEY and CDR2 SMNVEV (reference sequence). Germline trimming cut 3 bases from V and 2 bases from J; bases unmatched to any gene: 5. The CDR3 spans 17 residues.